The clone carrying this T cell receptor beta chain was counted at least ten times. Its antigen remains unidentified. This entry comes from a study of CD8 T cells in ankylosing spondylitis. Points from the study as a whole: In ankylosing spondylitis patients, matched synovial fluid reportedly showed significant enrichment of disease-linked clones. CD8+ cells made up the disease-linked clones, which were relatively rare in peripheral blood. Blood from ankylosing spondylitis patients appeared to carry a characteristic roughly eight-variant TCR beta motif.

V lost 6 bases and J lost 2, with 14 bases in between. The CDR3 spans 15 residues. Scientists made TCR beta libraries using quantitative 5'-RACE with molecular barcodes. TCRdb independently ran MiXCR on the 5' RACE reads; one entry per CDR3 protein. The table records 250,000 to 400,000 distinct CDR3 sequences, roughly 10% of them present only once. V is TRBV12-3 or TRBV12-4 and J is TRBJ1-5, with D possibly TRBD1 on 5 matching bases. The sample consisted of blood, either unsorted or a sorted T cell fraction (not recorded which). The sequence derives from a female donor with ankylosing spondylitis or in good health (not recorded which). In nucleotides, the CDR3 is TGTGCCAGCAGCCCTCAGGGAGGTGGCAATCAGCCCCAGCATTTT. This codes for CASSPQGGGNQPQHF.